One and the same sample provided the 32 T cell receptor beta chains below, sequenced in a study of molecular identifiers for immune sequencing clone quantification. TCRdb re-called the PCR reads with MiXCR, one entry per CDR3 protein. The sample consists of around 460,000 distinct CDR3 sequences, 20% to 25% of them appearing once. The material sequenced was naive CD8+ T cells from blood, with Jurkat cell RNA spiked in. Subset indicated: FACS-sorted CD8+CD4-CCR7+CD45RA+ naive T cells. The receptor set was obtained from a human donor in good health. Some libraries in this study had Jurkat cell RNA spiked in.

In its sample, this clonotype was seen many times. The chain uses TRBV6-5 and TRBJ2-2; 8 bases align to TRBD2. CDR1 is MNHEY, CDR2 SVGAGI, per germline. This CDR3 has 16 residues. J gave up 5 bases and V 5 bases, and 10 bases lay outside the gene matches. As DNA, the CDR3 is TGTGCCAGCAGTCCCCCAGCGGGAGAAGGTACCGGGGAGCTGTTTTTT. Translation gives CASSPPAGEGTGELFF.

The genes are TRBV4-3 and TRBJ2-6, with D possibly matching TRBD1 (6 bases). Germline assignment: CDR1 LGHNA and CDR2 YSLEER. Deletions cut 2 bases from V and 0 bases from J, with 11 bases between. There are 17 residues in the CDR3. The CDR3: CASSQKTGISGANVLTF. CDR3 nucleotide sequence: TGCGCCAGCAGCCAAAAGACAGGCATCTCTGGGGCCAACGTCCTGACTTTC.

The V call is TRBV18, the J call TRBJ1-2; 7 bases fit TRBD1. The CDR3 length is 14 residues. J gave up 5 bases and V 3 bases, and 6 bases lay outside the gene matches. Germline assignment: CDR1 KGHSH and CDR2 LQKENI. The chain's CDR3 is CASSPSEGAYGYTF. DNA of the CDR3: TGTGCCAGCTCACCTTCCGAGGGGGCTTATGGCTACACCTTC.

The rearrangement joins TRBV27 to TRBJ2-2; possible D gene TRBD2, 5 bases. This CDR3 has 13 residues. Looked up from germline, CDR1 is MNHEY and CDR2 is SMNVEV (reference sequence). The ends were cut back, 5 bases at V and 6 bases at J, with 10 bases in the middle. The CDR3 loop is CASSRGSAGELFF. CDR3 in DNA: TGTGCCAGCAGTAGAGGGAGCGCCGGGGAGCTGTTTTTT.

V is TRBV6-1 and J is TRBJ2-7, with no clear D. Germline lookup yields CDR1 MNHNS and CDR2 SASEGT. This CDR3 region has 14 residues. Between the trimmed V and J ends, which lost 2 bases and 5 bases, there was a span of 13 bases. CDR3 in DNA: TGTGCCAGCAGTGAATCCTCGAAGGTCCACGAGCAGTACTTC. It translates to CASSESSKVHEQYF.

Only a few counts were recorded for this clonotype. This chain uses TRBV4-2 with TRBJ2-1; TRBD1 might be the D (7 bases). Germline-derived CDR1 and CDR2 are LGHNA and YNFKEQ. The CDR3 has 16 residues. V was cut by 0 bases and J by 3 bases, with 12 bases left in between. The CDR3 region has the DNA TGTGCCAGCAGCCAAGAATCAGGGGGGTTCTACAATGAGCAGTTCTTC. Translated: CASSQESGGFYNEQFF.

Comment on this clonotype: One junction end disagrees with the germline gene, perhaps due to a read error. The chain recombines TRBV4-1 with TRBJ2-1; 7 bases agree with TRBD1. CDR3 size: 16 residues. In germline, CDR1 is MGHRA, CDR2 YSYEKL. The CDR3 DNA sequence: TGCGCCAGCAGCCAACATCCAGGGGGTGATCGTAATGGGCAGTTCTTC. This translates into CASSQHPGGDRNGQFF.

The chain joins TRBV21-1 to TRBJ2-4; TRBD1 was called by the table and not checked on the DNA. TRBV21-1 is flagged as a pseudogene. This CDR3 has 18 amino acids. This CDR3 reads CASSKRGSRVLAKNIQYF. The DNA of the CDR3 is TGTGCCAGCAGCAAAAGGGGAAGTCGGGTCTTAGCCAAAAACATTCAGTACTTC.

This clonotype was detected a few times. The chain couples TRBV7-9 to TRBJ2-1; 10 nucleotides line up with TRBD2. Losses at the gene ends were 2 bases for V and 1 base for J; bases not matched to a gene: 8. The CDR3 covers 18 residues. Germline V lookup: CDR1 SEHNR, CDR2 FQNEAQ (reference sequence). CDR3 sequence (DNA): TGTGCCAGCAGCTTACCTAGCGGGAGAGCCATGTCCTACAATGAGCAGTTCTTC. Protein: CASSLPSGRAMSYNEQFF.

On this clonotype: A much larger clone is a single base away; this may be a read error. This chain uses TRBV2 with TRBJ2-7, with D unresolved. This CDR3 spans 14 amino acids. The germline gives CDR1 SNHLY, CDR2 FYNNEI. V lost 1 base, J lost 3 bases, and 10 bases lay in between. CDR3 region: CASSEGYRSYEQYF. CDR3 bases: TGTGCCAGCAGTGAAGGGTACAGAAGCTACGAGCAGTACTTC.

CDR3 coding DNA: TGTGCCAGCAGAGAGGGGACTAGCGGGAGCCTGTTCACCGAGCAGTACTTC. Translation: CASREGTSGSLFTEQYF. The gene calls are TRBV7-2 and TRBJ2-7, with 14 nucleotides matching TRBD2. Germline assignment: CDR1 SGHTA and CDR2 FQGNSA. Germline trimming cut 6 bases from V and 6 bases from J; bases unmatched to any gene: 13. The CDR3 contains 17 residues.

This clonotype was counted between two and nine times. V gene TRBV2 combines with J gene TRBJ2-3; 7 bases fit TRBD2. The CDR3 has 16 residues. V lost 1 base, J lost 3 bases, and 7 bases stayed unmatched. Germline CDR1 reads SNHLY; CDR2 reads FYNNEI. The CDR3 DNA is TGTGCCAGCAGTGAAGGCCTAGCGGAGGGAACAGATACGCAGTATTTT. The encoded protein is CASSEGLAEGTDTQYF.

Worth noting for this clonotype: A single base separates this from a much larger clone, so it may be a read error. The rearrangement links TRBV28 to TRBJ1-4, with 8 positions matching TRBD1. CDR3 length: 17 amino acids. In germline, CDR1 is MDHEN, CDR2 SYDVKM. The CDR3 DNA sequence: TGTGCCAGCAGTTTGTCAGGGGGCAGTGGGGCTAATGAAAAACTGCTTTTT. It encodes CASSLSGGSGANEKLLF.

This clonotype was counted a few times. As DNA, the CDR3 is TGCGCCAGCAGCCTAAGGACAGGGCCAAATTCACCCCTCCACTTT. It is translated as CASSLRTGPNSPLHF. V usage is TRBV4-3 and J usage is TRBJ1-6; TRBD1 aligns across 8 bases. V was clipped by 4 bases and J by 7 bases; unmatched bases: 6. Germline V gene data show CDR1 as LGHNA and CDR2 as YSLEER. This CDR3 contains 15 residues.

This clonotype was counted ten times or more. CDR3 DNA sequence: TGTGCCAGCAGTTTGGGTAGCGGGGCCTACAATGAGCAGTTCTTC. It translates to CASSLGSGAYNEQFF. V gene TRBV12-3 or TRBV12-4 combines with J gene TRBJ2-1; 8 bases align to TRBD2. This CDR3 has 15 amino acids. The V gene end was trimmed by 3 bases and the J gene end by 2 bases; junction bases not matched to a gene: 3.

CDR3 DNA: TGCGCCAGCAGCCAAGATCGGACAGGGCGGTCACCCCTCCACTTT. This codes for CASSQDRTGRSPLHF. The chain recombines TRBV4-3 with TRBJ1-6, with TRBD1 matching over 8 bases. Looked up from germline, CDR1 is LGHNA and CDR2 is YSLEER. V shed 0 bases, J shed 10 bases, and the junction held 5 bases outside the gene matches. CDR3 length equals 15 residues.

Concerning this clonotype itself: Being one base from a much bigger clone, this may be a read error. The chain combines TRBV2 with TRBJ1-5; no firm D call. CDR1 and CDR2 (germline): SNHLY, FYNNEI. This CDR3 comprises 16 residues. CDR3 DNA sequence: TGTGCCGGCAGTGAAGCGCTTAAGGCACTAAATCAGCCCCAGCATTTT. Protein: CAGSEALKALNQPQHF.

The table lists this clonotype with many counts. The J gene is TRBJ2-4, the V gene TRBV2, with 9 nucleotides matching TRBD1. The CDR3 is 15 residues long. CDR1 is SNHLY and CDR2 is FYNNEI in the germline V gene. With 4 bases clipped from V and 10 bases from J, the junction kept 11 bases outside the gene matches. The CDR3 spells CASSAGQGGLEIQYF. CDR3 sequence (DNA): TGTGCCAGCAGTGCGGGACAGGGAGGTTTAGAAATTCAGTACTTC.

The rearrangement uses TRBV21-1 and TRBJ2-3; no check of the table's D call, TRBD2, against the DNA was made. TRBV21-1 is recorded as a pseudogene. CDR3 length: 18 amino acids. The DNA for the CDR3 is TGTGCCAGCATTCCAACTAGTCTCCACTCATATCGCACAGATACGCAGTATTTT. Amino acids: CASIPTSLHSYRTDTQYF.

The chain couples TRBV9 to TRBJ1-1, with D possibly TRBD1 on 6 matching bases. This CDR3 is 16 amino acids long. Trimming stripped 3 bases from V and 0 bases from J, with 15 bases between. Per the germline V gene, CDR1 is SGDLS and CDR2 is YYNGEE. In nucleotides, the CDR3 is TGTGCCAGCAGCGCTGGGGGGGGCAAGTTGAACACTGAAGCTTTCTTT. Translating it yields CASSAGGGKLNTEAFF.

This clonotype was observed many times. The V call is TRBV4-3, the J call TRBJ2-7; no firm D call. The ends were cut back, 4 bases at V and 4 bases at J, with 11 bases in the middle. There are 13 residues in the CDR3. Germline values: CDR1 LGHNA, CDR2 YSLEER. The CDR3 protein is CASSRGPSYEQYF. CDR3 in DNA: TGCGCCAGCAGCCGCGGACCGAGTTACGAGCAGTACTTC.

Many counts were recorded for this clonotype. DNA of the CDR3: TGTGCCAGCAGCCGGACTAGCGGGGTAGCAGATACGCAGTATTTT. Translation: CASSRTSGVADTQYF. The V and J genes are TRBV7-9 and TRBJ2-3; 12 nucleotides agree with TRBD2. The CDR3 covers 15 residues. In germline, CDR1 is SEHNR, CDR2 FQNEAQ (reference sequence). Losses at the gene ends were 5 bases for V and 4 bases for J; bases not matched to a gene: 4.

The DNA of the CDR3 is TGTGCCAGCAGCTCGGCTGTGTGGGAGAAGCTGTTCTTC. Translation: CASSSAVWEKLFF. The chain joins TRBV7-9 to TRBJ2-1; tentatively, D is TRBD2 (5 bases). With 4 bases removed from V and 15 bases from J, the gap between germline ends came to 19 bases. Germline CDR1 reads SEHNR; CDR2 reads FQNEAQ (reference sequence). The CDR3 loop spans 13 amino acids.

This clonotype was seen a few times. V and J are TRBV4-1 and TRBJ1-5; no clear D gene. Germline V gene lookup returns CDR1 MGHRA and CDR2 YSYEKL. Deletions cut 2 bases from V and 7 bases from J, with 12 bases between. CDR3 length: 14 residues. CDR3 coding DNA: TGCGCCAGCAGCCAATCTGAGGGAAGCCAGCCCCAGCATTTT. Amino acid sequence: CASSQSEGSQPQHF.

Points on this clonotype: A much more abundant neighbour one base away suggests this may be a read error. The chain is built from TRBV12-3 or TRBV12-4 and TRBJ1-3; D gene ambiguous. This CDR3 has 16 amino acids. CDR3 amino acids: CASSFSRLNSGNSIYF. In nucleotides, the CDR3 is TGTGCCAGCAGCTTCAGTCGATTAAACTCTGGAAACTCCATATATTTT.

In its sample, this clonotype was seen many times. This chain links TRBV4-3 with TRBJ2-3, with TRBD1 as a possible D gene (6 bases). Germline V gene lookup returns CDR1 LGHNA and CDR2 YSLEER. Deletions cut 1 base from V and 2 bases from J, with 16 bases between. CDR3 length equals 17 residues. The CDR3 reads CASSQGVEGVFTDTQYF. CDR3 nucleotides: TGCGCCAGCAGCCAAGGCGTTGAGGGGGTGTTCACAGATACGCAGTATTTT.

The chain has TRBV5-1 and TRBJ1-1, with D tentatively TRBD1 (5 bases). This CDR3 is built from 14 residues. Between the trimmed V and J ends, which lost 1 base and 7 bases, there was a span of 14 bases. From germline, CDR1 is SGHRS and CDR2 YFSETQ. In nucleotides, the CDR3 is TGCGCCAGCAGCTTGTCTGGGGGTGTTATTGAAGCTTTCTTT. This encodes CASSLSGGVIEAFF.

A few counts support this clonotype. The rearrangement links TRBV6-5 to TRBJ1-2; a possible D gene is TRBD1 (6 bases). Per the germline V gene, CDR1 is MNHEY and CDR2 is SVGAGI. This CDR3 comprises 12 residues. V was cut by 10 bases and J by 8 bases, with 17 bases left in between. CDR3 loop: CATLRGGDGYTF. CDR3 bases: TGTGCCACCCTTCGGGGGGGCGACGGCTACACCTTC.

This rearrangement joins TRBV12-3 or TRBV12-4 to TRBJ1-5; D is unresolved. This CDR3 is 15 amino acids long. Trimming left V 2 bases short and J 5 bases short, with 13 bases between. As DNA, the CDR3 is TGTGCCAGCAGTTTAATATCAGGCAGAGATCAGCCCCAGCATTTT. It specifies CASSLISGRDQPQHF.

This clonotype was detected ten times or more. The chain links TRBV27 to TRBJ2-3; tentatively, D is TRBD2 (5 bases). V dropped 5 bases and J dropped 8 bases, with 17 bases sitting between them. CDR3 size: 14 residues. CDR1 and CDR2 (germline): MNHEY, SMNVEV (reference sequence). Written as DNA, the CDR3 is TGTGCCAGCAGTACGGAGCCCCGGAGCGGTACGCAGTATTTT. It is translated as CASSTEPRSGTQYF.

The CDR3 protein is CASSLSHRDQETQYF. CDR3 nucleotides: TGTGCCAGCAGCTTATCCCACAGGGATCAAGAGACCCAGTACTTC. This rearrangement joins TRBV11-2 to TRBJ2-5, with a weak D call TRBD1 (6 bases). V was trimmed by 2 bases and J by 2 bases, leaving 12 bases between them. CDR1 is SGHAT, CDR2 FQNNGV, per germline. The CDR3 covers 15 residues.

This clonotype was counted only a few times. V is TRBV7-9 and J is TRBJ1-4; D is unclear. Germline CDR1 reads SEHNR; CDR2 reads FQNEAQ (reference sequence). This CDR3 comprises 16 residues. With 2 bases removed from V and 4 bases from J, the gap between germline ends came to 14 bases. CDR3 DNA: TGTGCCAGCAGCTTACCCATAACCTCCGTTAATGAAAAACTGTTTTTT. It codes for CASSLPITSVNEKLFF.